The rows below give T cell receptor beta chains drawn from one sample of a study of siplizumab effects on memory and regulatory T cells. Produced via immunoSEQ multiplex PCR; TCRdb's table is partial and in-frame only. The sample holds 26,000 or so clones, roughly 84% seen once. The sequencing sample was made of memory CD4+ T cells sorted from blood. The origin of the receptors is a human donor in good health. Each CDR3 is given with its conserved first and last residue. The D gene is left open where the match is weak. A row's size may be missing; if present it is once, few, many or a size class.

>.|.|TRBV5-4|TRBJ2-7
TGTGCCAGCAGCTTGGAAGGGACGACGTCCTACGAGCAGTACTTC
CASSLEGTTSYEQYF
>.|.|TRBV30|TRBJ1-3
TGTGCCTGGAGGTGGGAGGGCGGAAACACCATATATTTT
CAWRWEGGNTIYF
>TRBD1|few|TRBV5-1|TRBJ1-1
TGCGCCAGCAGCTTGGGCTCGACAGGGAAGGACACTGAAGCTTTCTTT
CASSLGSTGKDTEAFF
>.|.|TRBV19|TRBJ2-4
TGTGCCAGTAGTATTGGTAACCCCGGGACAGCCAAAAACATTCAGTACTTC
CASSIGNPGTAKNIQYF
>.|.|TRBV14|TRBJ2-1
TGTGCCAGCAGCCGTACCCCTCTAGCGTACAATGAGCAGTTCTTC
CASSRTPLAYNEQFF
>.|.|TRBV18|TRBJ1-3
TGTGCCAGCTCACCGAGACAGGTTCCCCAGGAGAACACCATATATTTT
CASSPRQVPQENTIYF
>TRBD1|.|TRBV5-1|TRBJ2-2
TGCGCCAGCAGTAGACAGGGGTCAATGAACACCGGGGAGCTGTTTTTT
CASSRQGSMNTGELFF
>TRBD1|.|TRBV9|TRBJ1-2
TGTGCCAGCAGCGCAGCCGGGACAGGGGTTTATGGCTACACCTTC
CASSAAGTGVYGYTF
>.|.|TRBV11-3|TRBJ1-1
TGTGCCAGCAGCCAAGGAGCTTACACTGAAGCTTTCTTT
CASSQGAYTEAFF
>.|.|TRBV5-8|TRBJ1-2
TGTGCCAGCAGCTCCGCGGGAGCTAACTATGGCTACACCTTC
CASSSAGANYGYTF
>TRBD2|.|TRBV7-6|TRBJ2-7
TGTGCCAGCAGCCTAGGACTAGCGCCAACCTACGAGCAGTACTTC
CASSLGLAPTYEQYF
>.|.|TRBV5-6|TRBJ1-1
TGTGCCAGCAGCTTGTTTTCGTACGCTGAAGCTTTCTTT
CASSLFSYAEAFF
>.|.|TRBV19|TRBJ1-2
TGTGCCAGTAGCCTCCAGAGAGGAGGGCGCAGCTATGGCTACACCTTC
CASSLQRGGRSYGYTF
>.|.|TRBV6-5|TRBJ1-3
TGTGCCAGCAGTTACTCGGACAGAGGAAACACCATATATTTT
CASSYSDRGNTIYF
>TRBD2|.|TRBV11-2|TRBJ2-3
TGTGCCAGCAGCCCGCGGACTAGCTTAGATACGCAGTATTTT
CASSPRTSLDTQYF